This T cell receptor beta chain was identified during a study of shared clonotypes between healthy human individuals. The CDR3 is 12 amino acids. V lost 6 bases, J lost 5 bases, and 8 bases lay in between. Germline CDR1 and CDR2: MNHNY and SVGAGI (reference sequence). Generated by immunoSEQ multiplex PCR, the TCRdb table keeps only in-frame clones and is missing some. The sample contains 90,000 to 100,000 clones, about half of which appear only once. The chain couples TRBV6-6 to TRBJ2-1; no definite D call. The sequencing sample was made of PBMCs. The sequence was collected from a woman aged 40 to 50 in good health. Some clones in this sample may be carry-over from other donors' samples. The CDR3: CASSKEDNEQFF. The CDR3 DNA follows: TGTGCCAGCAGCAAAGAGGACAATGAGCAGTTCTTC.